Detailed here is one T cell receptor beta chain. This clonotype was seen a few times. It lacks a known antigen. Per-base quality was not reported, and no clone a single base away is much larger than it. V drops 5 bases and J drops 6 bases, leaving 7 bases in between. From the germline V gene, CDR1 is MNHEY and CDR2 is SVGAGI. Taken from cysteine to phenylalanine, the CDR3 has 12 residues. CDR3 DNA is the only sequence kept; it has 36 bases, read in frame from the first base. For sequencing, an Illumina HiSeq 1500 was employed. TCRdb itself trimmed the public reads at Q25 with fastp, ran MiXCR and retained productive beta chains. Every distinct CDR3 protein forms one entry, paired with its most common genes and DNA. The sample contains 600,000 to 800,000 distinct CDR3 sequences, approximately 24% of them found a single time. Less than 9.5% of the sample belongs to the ten largest clones. The data are from a study of T cell repertoires in cytomegalovirus infection (dated by TCRdb to 2018 to 2020). Study-wide context: Donor HLA type was relevant to the analysis, as public TCR beta signatures indicated carriage of CMV infection together with the matching HLA type. The paper's findings and limits, for the study overall: Carriers of CMV infection plus the relevant HLA type were discriminated by the cumulative frequency of public TCR beta family members in the study cohort and in an independent approximately 350-donor cohort. The ex vivo response was dominated by HLA-C-restricted CMV-specific TCR beta clonotypes, which also provided the single most frequent clonotype in two of eight donors.

The source is a human donor in good health (CMV status not recorded). Some clones in this sample may be carry-over from other donors' samples. Sample: CD8+ T cells from PBMCs. The sequence joins TRBV6-5 to TRBJ2-2; the D segment could be TRBD2, given 6 matching bases. Here is the DNA: TGTGCCAGCAGTGCGGGGCCCGGGGAGCTGTTTTTT. The resulting protein is CASSAGPGELFF.